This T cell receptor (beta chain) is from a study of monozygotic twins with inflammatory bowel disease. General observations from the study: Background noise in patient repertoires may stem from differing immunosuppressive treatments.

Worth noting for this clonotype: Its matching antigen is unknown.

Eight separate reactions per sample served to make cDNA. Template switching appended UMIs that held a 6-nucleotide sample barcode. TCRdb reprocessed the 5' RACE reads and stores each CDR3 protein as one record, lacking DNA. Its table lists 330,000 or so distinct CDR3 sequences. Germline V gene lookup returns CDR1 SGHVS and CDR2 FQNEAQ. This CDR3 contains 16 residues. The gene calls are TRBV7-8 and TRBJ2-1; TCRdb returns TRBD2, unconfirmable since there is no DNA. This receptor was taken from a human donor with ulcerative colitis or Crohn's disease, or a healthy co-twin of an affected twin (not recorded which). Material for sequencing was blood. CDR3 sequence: CASSRSGGRPDKEQFF.